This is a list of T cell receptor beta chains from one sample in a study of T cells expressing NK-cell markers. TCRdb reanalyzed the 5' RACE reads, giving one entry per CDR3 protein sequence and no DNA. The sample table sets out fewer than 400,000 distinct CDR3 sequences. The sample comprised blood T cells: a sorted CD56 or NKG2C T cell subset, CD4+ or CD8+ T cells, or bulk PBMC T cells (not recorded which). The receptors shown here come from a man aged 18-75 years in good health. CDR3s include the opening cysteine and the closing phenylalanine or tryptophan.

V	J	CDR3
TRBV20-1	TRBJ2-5	CSALSGGSSLETQYF
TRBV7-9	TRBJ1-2	CASSVGQGNYGYTF
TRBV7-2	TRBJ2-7	CASSLQGRISGSYEQYF
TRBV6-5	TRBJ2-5	CASSYQPAGGPETQYF
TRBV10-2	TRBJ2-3	CASSEASGGAVHTQYF
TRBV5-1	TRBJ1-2	CASSRNKEGLVYTF
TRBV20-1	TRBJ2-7	CSARNSAGVHEQYF
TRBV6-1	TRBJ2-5	CASRTTSGGAIYF
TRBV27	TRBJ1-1	CASSLFWGRTEAFF
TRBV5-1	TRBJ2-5	CASSLGTSGAAQYF
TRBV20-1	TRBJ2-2	CSARDREGAGAGELFF
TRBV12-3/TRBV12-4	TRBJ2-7	CASSFNYRFGDEQYF
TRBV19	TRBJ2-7	CASSIVRTGVYEQYF
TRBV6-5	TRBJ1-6	CASSHDYDSPLHF
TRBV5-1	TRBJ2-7	CASSAPWTSGSYEQYF
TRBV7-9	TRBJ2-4	CASSFGHSGPKNIQYF
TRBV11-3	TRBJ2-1	CASSESWGLNEQFF
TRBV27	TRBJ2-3	CASSYGPGLSTDTQYF
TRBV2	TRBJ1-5	CASSRMDGLNQPQHF
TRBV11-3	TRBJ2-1	CASSLESVGTPREQFF
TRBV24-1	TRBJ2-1	CATSGAGSSYNEQFF
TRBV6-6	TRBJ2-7	CASSEGQVEQYF
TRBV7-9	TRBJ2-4	CASSLDQLGIQYF
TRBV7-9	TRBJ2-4	CASSPRPVDIQYF
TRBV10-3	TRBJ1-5	CAISTANQPQHF
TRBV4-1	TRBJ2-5	CASSQESLAGASGETQYF
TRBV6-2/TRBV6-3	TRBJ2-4	CASSYGGLAKNIQYF
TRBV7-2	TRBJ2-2	CASSSGEARRSGELFF
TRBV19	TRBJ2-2	CASSVTGGAYTGELFF
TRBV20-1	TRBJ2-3	CSARGGKTPSTDTQYF
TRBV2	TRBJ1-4	CASMPQENNEKLFF
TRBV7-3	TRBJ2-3	CAGSRGGSTDTQYF
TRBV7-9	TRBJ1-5	CASSLKGGSNQPQHF
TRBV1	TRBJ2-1	CTSSPGQGPYNEQFF
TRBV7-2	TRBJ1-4	CASSPYRDGVTEKLFF